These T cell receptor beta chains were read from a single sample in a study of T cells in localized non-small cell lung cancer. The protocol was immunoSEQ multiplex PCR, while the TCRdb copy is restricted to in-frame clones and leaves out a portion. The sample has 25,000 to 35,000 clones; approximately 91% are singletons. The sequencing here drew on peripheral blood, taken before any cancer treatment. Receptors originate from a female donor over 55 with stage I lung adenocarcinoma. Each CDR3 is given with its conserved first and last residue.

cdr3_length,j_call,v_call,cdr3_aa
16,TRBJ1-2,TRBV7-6,CASSLDGGGTDYGYTF
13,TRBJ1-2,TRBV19,CASSLNGNYGYTF
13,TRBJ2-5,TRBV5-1,CASSLQGTETQYF
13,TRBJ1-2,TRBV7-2,CASSEGGSYGYTF
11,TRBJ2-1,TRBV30,CAWSVKFEQFF
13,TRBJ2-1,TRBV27,CASSFEGYNEQFF
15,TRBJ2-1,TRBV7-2,CASSLEVSRRGEQFF
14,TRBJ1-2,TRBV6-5,CASFGSRANYGYTF
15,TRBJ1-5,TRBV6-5,CASSVGGGTGQPQHF
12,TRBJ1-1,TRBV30,CAWSTSYTEAFF
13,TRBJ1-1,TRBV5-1,CASSPGMNTEAFF
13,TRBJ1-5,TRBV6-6,CASGDLYNQPQHF
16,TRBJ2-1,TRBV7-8,CASSGIAGVSYNEQFF
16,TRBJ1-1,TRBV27,CASSLSRTGTNTEAFF
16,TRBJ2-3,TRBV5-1,CASSQGRGGGTDTQYF
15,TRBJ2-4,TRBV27,CASSPWGVAKNIQYF
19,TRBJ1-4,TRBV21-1,CASSAPAEGTEKTNEKLFF
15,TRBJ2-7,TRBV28,CASSSHGLAPYEQYF
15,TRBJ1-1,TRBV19,CASILLQGGGTEAFF
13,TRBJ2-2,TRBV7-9,CASSLGSAGELFF
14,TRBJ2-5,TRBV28,CASASGDLQETQYF
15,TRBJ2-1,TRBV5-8,CASSPTSGRRDEQFF
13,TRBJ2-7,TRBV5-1,CASSPEASGSLSF
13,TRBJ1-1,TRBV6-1,CASSEIGGTEAFF
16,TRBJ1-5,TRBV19,CASTRQGSAGNQPQHF
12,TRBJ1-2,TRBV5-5,CASSSKNYGYTF
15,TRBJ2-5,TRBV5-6,CASSWKGDYQETQYF
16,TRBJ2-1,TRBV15,CATSIGLAVSYNEQFF
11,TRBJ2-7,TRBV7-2,CASSNLYEQYF
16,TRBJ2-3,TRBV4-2,CASSQDPVGAKDTQYF
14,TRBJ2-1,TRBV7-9,CASSRTSRLNEQFF
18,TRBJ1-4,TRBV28,CASSLGSSGIGTNEKLFF
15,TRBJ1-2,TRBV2,CASSLSRGANYGYTF
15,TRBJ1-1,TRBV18,CASSPSSGGGGEAFF
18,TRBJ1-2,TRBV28,CASSTPRDRGRKDYGYTF
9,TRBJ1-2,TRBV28,CASRAWGSF
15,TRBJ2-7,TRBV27,CASSSPYGSPYEQYF
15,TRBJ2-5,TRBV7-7,CASSQGTGITETQYF
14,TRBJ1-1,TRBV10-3,CAISERGVNTEAFF
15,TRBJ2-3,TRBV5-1,CASSIRQGATDTQYF
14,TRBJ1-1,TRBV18,CASSGRDRGTEAFF
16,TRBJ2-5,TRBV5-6,CASSPPGLPNQETQYF
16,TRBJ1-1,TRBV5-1,CASSPRQGGLNTEAFF